Shown below are 10 T cell receptor beta chains from a single sample sequenced in a study of cytomegalovirus exposure and HLA in healthy donors. The PCR was carried out with 60 Vbeta primers and 13 Jbeta primers. The table came from immunoSEQ multiplex PCR; TCRdb's copy has only in-frame clones and leaves some out. In the table there are 150,000 to 200,000 clones, roughly 71% of which are singletons. Sequencing was done on a sample of PBMCs. Source of these receptors: a girl between 10 and 17 years old in good health and CMV-seronegative.

This clone appeared a few times. The rearrangement joins TRBV4-1 to TRBJ1-5; 9 nucleotides line up with TRBD1. The CDR3 spans 16 residues. V was pared by 5 bases and J by 6 bases, with 11 bases of the junction left unmatched. Germline V gene lookup returns CDR1 MGHRA and CDR2 YSYEKL. Here the CDR3 DNA reads TGCGCCAGCAGCTCGACTCCGGGACAGGGCGGTCAGCCCCAGCATTTT. It is translated as CASSSTPGQGGQPQHF.

The chain joins TRBV5-1 to TRBJ2-3; no clear D. Between the trimmed V and J ends, which lost 0 bases and 6 bases, there was a span of 11 bases. The CDR3 spans 14 residues. Germline CDR1 is SGHRS and CDR2 is YFSETQ. CDR3: CASSLATVSDTQYF. CDR3 coding DNA: TGCGCCAGCAGCTTGGCCACAGTATCTGATACGCAGTATTTT.

This clone occurred a few times. The chain employs TRBV6-5 and TRBJ1-3; D gene ambiguous. This CDR3 contains 12 residues. CDR1 is MNHEY and CDR2 is SVGAGI in the germline V gene. V lost 6 bases and J lost 8, with 11 bases in between. The CDR3 region has the DNA TGTGCCAGCAGCTCACCTCGGGACACCATATATTTT. Encoded protein: CASSSPRDTIYF.

The chain recombines TRBV30 with TRBJ1-6, with TRBD1 as a possible D gene (5 bases). V gave up 2 bases and J gave up 8 bases, with 10 bases separating them. Germline V CDR1 and CDR2: GTSNPN, SVGIG (reference sequence). CDR3 length: 13 amino acids. The CDR3 reads CAWSPGEDSPLHF. Written as DNA, the CDR3 is TGTGCCTGGAGTCCGGGGGAAGATTCACCCCTCCACTTT.

This chain links TRBV11-1 with TRBJ1-1; tentatively, D is TRBD1 (5 bases). V was shortened by 2 bases and J by 7 bases, with 8 bases between the two germline ends. In germline, CDR1 is SGHAT, CDR2 FQDESV (reference sequence). The length of the CDR3 is 12 residues. CDR3 DNA sequence: TGTGCCAGCAGCTTACTGGGGCTTGAAGCTTTCTTT. Amino acids: CASSLLGLEAFF.

Turning to this clone: One end of the junction is discordant with germline, which a read error may explain. The rearrangement joins TRBV27 to TRBJ2-2, with TRBD1 as a possible D gene (6 bases). Germline values: CDR1 MNHEY, CDR2 SMNVEV (reference sequence). The CDR3 has 15 residues. Written as DNA, the CDR3 is TGTGCCAGCCGTTTGGGGGCAATGTATCGCGGGGAGCTGTTTTTT. Its protein product is CASRLGAMYRGELFF.

The chain combines TRBV18 with TRBJ2-1; TRBD2 agrees at 10 bases. Germline V gene sequence: CDR1 KGHSH, CDR2 LQKENI. Trimming removed 5 bases from V and 6 bases from J; junction bases left unmatched: 13. The CDR3 runs 17 residues. The CDR3 here is CASSSTTSGGAPNEQFF. DNA for the CDR3: TGTGCCAGCTCATCCACAACAAGCGGGGGGGCCCCCAATGAGCAGTTCTTC.

The V gene is TRBV14, the J gene TRBJ2-5, with TRBD1 matching over 7 bases. The CDR3 extends over 14 amino acids. The trim removed 8 bases at V and 9 bases at J, leaving 15 bases unmatched. The germline gives CDR1 SGHDN, CDR2 FVKESK. As DNA, the CDR3 is TGTGCCAGCGGACCAGGGACAGCCAGATCGGCCCAGTACTTC. Translating it yields CASGPGTARSAQYF. The full variable domain, its missing parts supplied by reference TRBV14 and TRBJ2-5, is EAGVTQFPSHSVIEKGQTVTLRCDPISGHDNLYWYRRVMGKEIKFLLHFVKESKQDESGMPNNRFLAERTGGTYSTLKVQPAELEDSGVYFCASGPGTARSAQYFGPGTRLLVL.

The chain employs TRBV29-1 and TRBJ1-5; no firm D call. Trimming pared 4 bases from V and 2 bases from J, leaving 6 bases between. CDR3 length: 12 amino acids. Germline CDR1 and CDR2: SQVTM and ANQGSEA. CDR3: CSVVAGNQPQHF. The DNA for the CDR3 is TGCAGCGTTGTAGCCGGCAATCAGCCCCAGCATTTT.

This clone was picked up one time. The chain has TRBV30 and TRBJ1-3; perhaps TRBD1 as D (6 bases). CDR1 is GTSNPN and CDR2 is SVGIG in the germline V gene (reference sequence). V lost 4 bases and J 3 bases, leaving 10 bases between the germline ends. The CDR3 consists of 13 residues. CDR3 sequence (DNA): TGTGCCTGGACACAGGGAGATGGAAACACCATATATTTT. Protein product: CAWTQGDGNTIYF. The full variable domain, with the rest looked up from reference TRBV30 and TRBJ1-3, is SQTIHQWPATLVQPVGSPLSLECTVEGTSNPNLYWYRQAAGRGLQLLFYSVGIGQISSEVPQNLSASRPQDRQFILSSKKLLLSDSGFYLCAWTQGDGNTIYFGEGSWLTVV.